The source of this TCR beta chain is a study of T cell responses to AZD1222 COVID-19 vaccine (dated by TCRdb to the early 2020s). Some background on the complete study: A total of 233 trial participants underwent TCR sequencing, of whom about 200 received two doses of AZD1222 and approximately 25 received two doses of the MenACWY control vaccine. Trial participants were enrolled into age subgroups of 18-55, 56-69 and 70-plus years, which contained approximately 150, 30 and 60 TCR-sequenced participants, respectively. Broader findings and caveats from the paper: Vaccine-associated CD4 TCRs spanned the whole spike protein, with dominant responses in regions 160-218 and 743-854. Most participants were white British and females outnumbered males, and the authors suggested that clonal diversity may have been underestimated. In the small 56-69-year group, the increase in depth fell short of significance, most likely because of low power. A significant rise in spike-specific TCR breadth and depth was observed after two AZD1222 doses relative to day 0 and relative to MenACWY recipients. Because no samples from the day 14 peak response were available, repertoires could be characterized only after the peak T cell response. Conclusions about previously exposed vaccinees are limited, since just five to seven AZD1222 recipients were seropositive for SARS-CoV-2 at baseline. Reportedly, almost half of the unique spike-specific TCRs recognized epitopes lying outside the regions that are mutated in the B.1.351 and B.1.1.7 variants.

The junction carries 20 bases between V and J, which are trimmed by 5 bases and 9 bases respectively. The CDR3 covers 16 residues, taking in both the cysteine and the phenylalanine. Only the CDR3 portion is preserved as DNA: 48 bases, with reading frame beginning at the first base. Reading the germline V gene (reference sequence) gives CDR1 SEHNR and CDR2 FQNEAQ. The time point label of this sample denotes: about 28 days (+/-7) after the second vaccine dose. Explained via the paper, the treatment or condition label denotes: meningococcal conjugate vaccine given as trial control. Vaccinee samples were obtained from the UK trials COV001 and COV002, which included a single-blind randomized controlled phase 2/3 trial of AZD1222 (ChAdOx1 nCoV-19) in healthy adults. Trial participant PBMC samples were collected at day 0 and day 28 after the second dose for TCRbeta chain sequencing. To note about this clone: It has no known antigen specificity. Base qualities are not recorded, but no much larger clone differs from it by a single base.

The CDR3 regions of human TCRbeta chains were subjected to immunosequencing. For the original study's pipeline: Repertoire TCRs were checked for matches against a reference library of SARS-CoV-2-specific TCRs that had been generated using the MIRA antigen-specificity platform. Breadth was defined as the fraction of unique TCRs that were SARS-CoV-2-associated. Depth was defined as the fraction of total T cells that were SARS-CoV-2-associated. Using the MIRA data, each spike-specific TCR was assigned both to the spike region to which the TCR was reactive and to a CD4 or CD8 class. Log10-transformed breadth and depth values were compared by one-way ANOVA with Sidak's multiple comparisons tests. In its TCRdb copy, this immuneACCESS table keeps in-frame sequences only and misses some clones. Where compared with another copy, unresolved V genes explain less than half of these, and the others have no known cause. That table gives V, J and clone size, and the DNA gave D and trimming. The sample table records around 220,000 clones; about 94% of these occur just once. Clones ranked in the top ten supply roughly 1.8% of the sample.

The sequence derives from an adult who received the MenACWY meningococcal vaccine as a control. Here the chain combines TRBV7-9 and TRBJ1-6; a tentative D call is TRBD1 (5 bases match). The material was peripheral blood, obtained 28 days after the second dose of the MenACWY control vaccine. The CDR3 region: CASSPDLGGRSSPLHF. At the DNA level, the sequence is TGTGCCAGCAGCCCAGACTTGGGGGGAAGGAGTTCACCCCTCCACTTT.